This TCR beta chain was profiled in a study of blood T cell repertoires in COVID-19. At the level of the study: T cells, B-cell-depleted T cells, or PBMCs provided the cDNA or gDNA that served as material.

Assay: immunoSEQ multiplex PCR; the TCRdb copy retains only in-frame clones and omits some. The sample includes approximately 92,000 clones, roughly 87% of them seen just once. Material for sequencing was peripheral blood. The clonotype comes from a woman in her fifties or sixties with COVID-19, enrolled during active disease.

The CDR3 sequence: CASRTADDYGYTF. CDR3 sequence (DNA): TGCGCCAGCAGGACAGCCGACGACTATGGCTACACCTTC. The chain has TRBV5-1 and TRBJ1-2, with a weak D call TRBD1 (5 bases). Trimming stripped 5 bases from V and 3 bases from J, with 11 bases between. CDR1 is SGHRS and CDR2 is YFSETQ in the germline V gene. CDR3 length equals 13 residues.